This T cell receptor (beta chain) was found in a study of graft-versus-host responses after intestinal transplantation. V shed 2 bases, J shed 4 bases, and the junction held 5 bases outside the gene matches. The CDR3 is 15 residues long. CDR1 and CDR2 (germline): MNHEY, SVGAGI. The assay was immunoSEQ multiplex PCR, and TCRdb's table has in-frame clones only and misses some. Among approximately 93,000 clones, 92% were seen once, and the ten largest hold over 0.055%. This clone is a singleton in its sample. Antigen specificity is unknown. This TCR was sampled from a human donor who was the organ donor for an intestinal transplant. This chain joins TRBV6-5 and TRBJ1-1, with 9 bases aligning to TRBD1. Here the sequenced sample was unstimulated CD8+ T cells sorted from spleen or lymph node cells, taken before transplant. The CDR3 DNA is TGTGCCAGCAGTTACAAACAGGGGGCAGTCACTGAAGCTTTCTTT. Translating it yields CASSYKQGAVTEAFF.